Listed here are 32 T cell receptor beta chains from one sample, sequenced in a study of T cells expressing NK-cell markers. TCRdb reanalyzed the 5' RACE reads and collapses them to one entry per CDR3 protein, without DNA. This table holds about 110,000 distinct CDR3 sequences. The sequencing input was blood T cells: a sorted CD56 or NKG2C T cell subset, CD4+ or CD8+ T cells, or bulk PBMC T cells (not recorded which). All receptors derive from a woman between 18 and 70 years old in good health.

The V and J genes are TRBV4-3 and TRBJ2-1. CDR3 size: 16 residues. The germline CDR1 and CDR2 sequences are LGHNA and YSLEER. The CDR3 sequence: CASSQYVGGTNNEQFF.

The V call is TRBV29-1, the J call TRBJ1-2; the D gene TCRdb calls, TRBD1, cannot be checked with no DNA. CDR1 is SQVTM, CDR2 ANQGSEA, per germline. CDR3 length: 14 amino acids. This CDR3 reads CSVREGQGAHGYTF. Combining the CDR3 with reference TRBV29-1 and TRBJ1-2 gives the whole variable domain SAVISQKPSRDICQRGTSLTIQCQVDSQVTMMFWYRQQPGQSLTLIATANQGSEATYESGFVIDKFPISRPNLTFSTLTVSNMSPEDSSIYLCSVREGQGAHGYTFGSGTRLTVV.

The chain employs TRBV7-9 and TRBJ1-3; no DNA is available, so the TRBD1 call from TCRdb remains unchecked. CDR3 length: 17 residues. Germline V gives CDR1 SEHNR, CDR2 FQNEAQ (reference sequence). This CDR3 reads CDSSPLPGENSGNTIYF.

The chain uses TRBV20-1 and TRBJ1-6; TCRdb gives TRBD1 as the D gene, but with no DNA this cannot be confirmed. The CDR3 contains 13 residues. Germline CDR1 is DFQATT and CDR2 is SNEGSKA (reference sequence). Here the CDR3 reads CSARQGLNSPLHF.

The rearrangement links TRBV7-6 to TRBJ1-2. There are 15 residues in the CDR3. From germline, CDR1 is SGHVS and CDR2 FNYEAQ. CDR3 sequence reads: CASSLGGSLSEGYTF.

The CDR3 region is CATAAASDEQYF. The chain combines TRBV24-1 with TRBJ2-7. The CDR3 has 12 residues. The germline V gene has CDR1 KGHDR and CDR2 SFDVKD.

The V gene is TRBV20-1, the J gene TRBJ2-3; there is no DNA to check the TCRdb D call of TRBD2. Per germline, CDR1 DFQATT and CDR2 SNEGSKA (reference sequence). CDR3 length: 17 amino acids. The CDR3 region is CSARGQNGLAFPDTQYF.

The chain employs TRBV19 and TRBJ1-2; TCRdb calls TRBD1, which cannot be checked without DNA. From germline, CDR1 is LNHDA and CDR2 SQIVND (reference sequence). The CDR3 length is 14 residues. CDR3 amino acids: CASSMARVDYGYTF. Full variable domain (remainder filled in from reference TRBV19 and TRBJ1-2): DGGITQSPKYLFRKEGQNVTLSCEQNLNHDAMYWYRQDPGQGLRLIYYSQIVNDFQKGDIAEGYSVSREKKESFPLTVTSAQKNPTAFYLCASSMARVDYGYTFGSGTRLTVV.

The rearrangement links TRBV20-1 to TRBJ2-3; TCRdb names TRBD2, which stays unverified in the absence of DNA. Germline CDR1 reads DFQATT; CDR2 reads SNEGSKA (reference sequence). The CDR3 totals 19 residues. CDR3 region: CSARLASGRPALTTDTQYF.

J is TRBJ2-1 and V is TRBV20-1; no DNA is available, so the TRBD2 call from TCRdb remains unchecked. Germline assignment: CDR1 DFQATT and CDR2 SNEGSKA (reference sequence). The CDR3 runs to 15 residues. The CDR3 reads CSASPLAIIFNEQFF.

V gene TRBV11-2 combines with J gene TRBJ2-6. This CDR3 comprises 13 residues. The V gene's germline CDR1 is SGHAT and CDR2 FQNNGV. The CDR3 region is CASTFSGANVLTF.

CDR3 residues: CASSVEGRDTQYF. The chain uses TRBV9 and TRBJ2-3. This CDR3 is built from 13 residues. Germline V lookup: CDR1 SGDLS, CDR2 YYNGEE.

V gene TRBV6-4 combines with J gene TRBJ2-2. The germline gives CDR1 MRHNA, CDR2 SNTAGT. CDR3 size: 13 residues. The CDR3 region is CASSGADTGELFF.

The chain recombines TRBV6-2 or TRBV6-3 with TRBJ1-5. The CDR3 runs 15 residues. Germline assignment: CDR1 MNHEY and CDR2 SVGEGT. This CDR3 reads CASSPVGHSNQPQHF.

The chain carries TRBV4-1 and TRBJ2-4; the TCRdb call, TRBD2, lacks DNA for checking. Germline V gene lookup returns CDR1 MGHRA and CDR2 YSYEKL. This CDR3 region has 15 residues. CDR3 protein: CASSQAGGGADIQYF.

The rearrangement uses TRBV4-3 and TRBJ2-5; TCRdb's D call, TRBD1, is unchecked because there is no DNA. Germline V gene data show CDR1 as LGHNA and CDR2 as YSLEER. This CDR3 is built from 15 residues. CDR3: CASSQDWTGQETQYF.

The chain joins TRBV7-6 to TRBJ1-1; lacking DNA, the TRBD1 call made by TCRdb goes unchecked. Germline CDR1 is SGHVS and CDR2 is FNYEAQ. The CDR3 runs 16 residues. Here the CDR3 reads CASSLGRTGVHTEAFF.

J is TRBJ2-7 and V is TRBV19; TCRdb's assignment of TRBD2 cannot be checked, as there is no DNA. Per germline, CDR1 LNHDA and CDR2 SQIVND (reference sequence). The CDR3 sequence is 17 residues long. This chain's CDR3 is CASSIDPSGASSYEQYF. Full variable domain (rest looked up from reference TRBV19 and TRBJ2-7): DGGITQSPKYLFRKEGQNVTLSCEQNLNHDAMYWYRQDPGQGLRLIYYSQIVNDFQKGDIAEGYSVSREKKESFPLTVTSAQKNPTAFYLCASSIDPSGASSYEQYFGPGTRLTVT.

The chain has TRBV6-1 and TRBJ2-3; the D call from TCRdb, TRBD1, cannot be confirmed without DNA. The CDR3 extends over 15 amino acids. The germline gives CDR1 MNHNS, CDR2 SASEGT. CDR3 amino acids: CASSEETGGPDTQYF.

This chain links TRBV29-1 with TRBJ2-3; TCRdb indicates TRBD2, and absent DNA this call remains unverified. This CDR3 has 14 amino acids. The germline V gene has CDR1 SQVTM and CDR2 ANQGSEA. CDR3 sequence reads: CSVSGLASTDTQYF.

This chain uses TRBV29-1 with TRBJ2-7; the TRBD1 assignment by TCRdb is unverifiable without DNA. CDR1 is SQVTM and CDR2 is ANQGSEA in the germline V gene. This CDR3 comprises 12 residues. The CDR3 here is CSVRDTSYEQYF.

The gene calls are TRBV12-3 or TRBV12-4 and TRBJ2-7; the D call of TRBD2 rests on TCRdb alone, since no DNA is present to check it. The CDR3 loop spans 16 amino acids. CDR3 loop: CASSWLGRDAFYEQYF.

V usage is TRBV6-4 and J usage is TRBJ2-6. CDR1 MRHNA and CDR2 SNTAGT come from the germline V gene. This CDR3 has 14 amino acids. CDR3 sequence reads: CASSENSGANVLTF.

Here the CDR3 reads CASIPTSGGSTDTQYF. V usage is TRBV6-1 and J usage is TRBJ2-3; as DNA is missing, the TRBD2 call by TCRdb cannot be tested. The V gene's germline CDR1 is MNHNS and CDR2 SASEGT. CDR3 length: 16 residues.

The chain carries TRBV6-1 and TRBJ1-6; absent DNA, TCRdb's TRBD1 call cannot be checked. The germline CDR1 and CDR2 sequences are MNHNS and SASEGT. This CDR3 spans 14 amino acids. The CDR3 is CASSPTGVGSPLHF.

V is TRBV7-9 and J is TRBJ1-6; TCRdb's D call of TRBD1 is untestable without DNA. The CDR3 loop spans 15 amino acids. Germline V gene data show CDR1 as SEHNR and CDR2 as FQNEAQ (reference sequence). CDR3 sequence reads: CASSSTGNLNSPLHF.

This chain uses TRBV6-5 with TRBJ2-3; TCRdb outputs TRBD1, but without DNA this stays unchecked. The germline gives CDR1 MNHEY, CDR2 SVGAGI. This CDR3 is built from 14 residues. Here the CDR3 reads CASSFTGSTDTQYF.

J is TRBJ2-1 and V is TRBV29-1; lacking DNA, the TRBD2 call made by TCRdb goes unchecked. The CDR3 extends over 14 amino acids. CDR1 is SQVTM and CDR2 is ANQGSEA in the germline V gene. The CDR3 sequence is CSVVGSGRYNEQFF.

V and J are TRBV4-3 and TRBJ2-2; lacking DNA, the TRBD2 call made by TCRdb goes unchecked. Per germline, CDR1 LGHNA and CDR2 YSLEER. The CDR3 sequence is 14 residues long. This CDR3 is CASSQDWESGELFF.

V and J are TRBV20-1 and TRBJ1-1. The CDR3 length is 13 residues. The germline V gene has CDR1 DFQATT and CDR2 SNEGSKA (reference sequence). The CDR3 reads CSATTWDGREAFF.

CDR3 in amino acids: CSVAREAHTQYF. This chain uses TRBV29-1 with TRBJ2-3; the TCRdb call, TRBD2, lacks DNA for checking. Germline-derived CDR1 and CDR2 are SQVTM and ANQGSEA. There are 12 residues in the CDR3.

The genes are TRBV4-3 and TRBJ2-3; TCRdb's D call, TRBD1, is unchecked because there is no DNA. The CDR3 has 13 residues. The germline gives CDR1 LGHNA, CDR2 YSLEER. The CDR3 here is CASSPPYTDTQYF.